This entry lists 7 T cell receptor beta chains sequenced from one sample in a study of shared clonotypes between healthy human individuals. Clones were sequenced by immunoSEQ multiplex PCR, and TCRdb holds only the in-frame ones, with some missing. In the table there are about 2 million clones, 85% to 95% of which are singletons. Sample: naive CD4+ T cells sorted from blood. Sample subset: CD45RA+ positively selected. These receptors originate from a man younger than 30 in good health.

This chain joins TRBV18 and TRBJ2-3; 10 positions match TRBD2. Germline trimming cut 5 bases from V and 2 bases from J; bases unmatched to any gene: 1. Germline V gene lookup returns CDR1 KGHSH and CDR2 LQKENI. The CDR3 is 14 residues long. The CDR3 region has the DNA TGTGCCAGCTCAGGACTAGCGGTCACAGATACGCAGTATTTT. Residues: CASSGLAVTDTQYF.

This sequence joins TRBV14 and TRBJ2-5; D gene uncertain. Looked up from germline, CDR1 is SGHDN and CDR2 is FVKESK. CDR3 size: 15 residues. V was clipped by 3 bases and J by 4 bases, with 15 bases between them. DNA for the CDR3: TGTGCCAGCAGCCATAAAGGCCAACTGGGAGAGACCCAGTACTTC. Its protein is CASSHKGQLGETQYF.

A word on this clone: The identical CDR3 is also encoded by other nucleotide sequences in the sample. The chain uses TRBV29-1 and TRBJ1-5, with D maybe TRBD1 (6 bases). Germline V gene data show CDR1 as SQVTM and CDR2 as ANQGSEA. The CDR3 is made up of 12 amino acids. V gave up 4 bases and J gave up 4 bases, with 8 bases separating them. The CDR3 loop reads CSVAGANQPQHF. The CDR3 nucleotides are TGCAGCGTTGCGGGGGCAAATCAGCCCCAGCATTTT.

The chain uses TRBV11-2 and TRBJ1-4; D gene unclear. The CDR3 runs 14 residues. Germline CDR1 is SGHAT and CDR2 is FQNNGV. V dropped 8 bases and J dropped 8 bases, with 18 bases sitting between them. This chain's CDR3 is CASASGGKREKLFF. The CDR3 DNA sequence: TGTGCCAGCGCCTCGGGAGGGAAAAGAGAAAAACTGTTTTTT.

This sequence joins TRBV25-1 and TRBJ2-7; 11 positions agree with TRBD2. Germline V gene sequence: CDR1 MGHDK, CDR2 SYGVNS. After removal of 6 bases from V and 8 bases from J, the junction contained 6 bases not matched to a gene. The CDR3 extends over 13 amino acids. This chain's CDR3 is CASRTSGKMQQYF. DNA of the CDR3: TGTGCCAGCAGGACTAGCGGGAAGATGCAGCAGTACTTC.

V usage is TRBV7-6 and J usage is TRBJ2-3; no definite D call. CDR3 length: 16 residues. Per germline, CDR1 SGHVS and CDR2 FNYEAQ. Trimming shortened V by 3 bases and J by 6 bases, and 19 bases separated the two germline ends. CDR3 region: CASSFGQATSADTQYF. CDR3 nucleotide sequence: TGTGCCAGCAGCTTTGGTCAAGCCACATCCGCGGATACGCAGTATTTT.

The chain is built from TRBV19 and TRBJ2-7; the D is unclear. The V end lost 5 bases, the J end lost 2 bases, and 13 bases lay between the germline ends. CDR3 length: 14 amino acids. Germline CDR1 is LNHDA and CDR2 is SQIVND (reference sequence). DNA for the CDR3: TGTGCCAGTAGTGTAGGATCGACGCCCTACGAGCAGTACTTC. Translating gives CASSVGSTPYEQYF. Looking up the rest from reference TRBV19 and TRBJ2-7 gives the full variable domain: DGGITQSPKYLFRKEGQNVTLSCEQNLNHDAMYWYRQDPGQGLRLIYYSQIVNDFQKGDIAEGYSVSREKKESFPLTVTSAQKNPTAFYLCASSVGSTPYEQYFGPGTRLTVT.